This TCR beta chain derives from a study of shared clonotypes between healthy human individuals. Study-wide points: Rarefaction showed that sequencing of sorted subsets was incomplete (despite large depth).

CDR1 is KGHSH and CDR2 is LQKENI in the germline V gene. With 0 bases removed from V and 2 bases from J, the gap between germline ends came to 10 bases. The CDR3 has 15 residues. With CCR7-negative CD45RA+ TemRA cells, CD45RO+ cells were combined in CD8 memory. In the original processing: ImmunoSEQ output lacked quality scores and full-length reads, limiting matched filtering. Produced via immunoSEQ multiplex PCR; TCRdb's table is partial and in-frame only. V and J calls and clone size come straight from that table; D and trimming were deduced from the DNA. Counted here are about 100,000 clones, roughly 66% occurring once; the ten biggest clones make up approximately 25%. Turning to this clone: Antigen specificity is unknown.

The origin of this receptor is a woman in her twenties or thirties in good health. The material sequenced was memory CD8+ T cells sorted from blood. Stated subset: CD45RO+ cells pooled with CCR7-negative TemRA cells. This chain joins TRBV18 and TRBJ1-1, with D perhaps matching TRBD1 (5 bases). The CDR3 spells CASSPPGAPNTEAFF. The CDR3 bases are TGTGCCAGCTCACCACCAGGGGCCCCCAACACTGAAGCTTTCTTT.